This record looks at one T cell receptor beta chain sequence and its context. What it recognizes is unknown. Researchers ran the PCR with 60 Vbeta and 13 Jbeta primers. Clones were read by immunoSEQ multiplex PCR, and TCRdb kept only the in-frame ones, dropping some. The table includes roughly 190,000 clones, roughly 77% detected once. The data were obtained in a study of cytomegalovirus exposure and HLA in healthy donors. Study overall: Falling in the Caucasian-associated ancestry cluster were about 83% of 350 to 400 genotyped donors.

Overall study results and limits: Over 150 TCR beta chains were listed as cytomegalovirus-associated.

There are 15 residues in the CDR3. J gave up 7 bases and V 4 bases, and 9 bases lay outside the gene matches. Germline CDR1 SGDLS, CDR2 YYNGEE. Samples came from healthy bone marrow donors. The TCR comes from a woman in her fifties or sixties in good health and CMV-seronegative. J is TRBJ2-1 and V is TRBV9; 9 bases line up with TRBD1. Sequencing input: PBMCs. The DNA of the CDR3 is TGTGCCAGCAGCTCATTGGGACAGGGTAAAAATGAGCAGTTCTTC. It codes for CASSSLGQGKNEQFF.